This T cell receptor (beta chain) appears in the sequencing data of a study of glioma-infiltrating T cells after dendritic cell vaccination. In the study overall: Dendritic cells derived from monocytes and pulsed with autologous tumor lysate formed the vaccine.

CDR3 length: 14 amino acids. Germline CDR1 and CDR2: LGHNA and YNFKEQ. Trimming left V 4 bases short and J 8 bases short, with 14 bases between. Generated by immunoSEQ multiplex PCR, the TCRdb table keeps only in-frame clones and is missing some. Of fewer than 75,000 clones detected, 81% appear once; the ten largest clones hold 7.9%. Of note for this clone: Its antigen is unknown.

General study findings and limits: Few patients contributed both blood and tumor specimens.

This sequence was found in a human donor with glioblastoma. The rearrangement uses TRBV4-2 and TRBJ1-4; D is undetermined. This specimen consisted of blood, obtained before dendritic cell vaccination. CDR3 sequence: CASSPLLDGEKLFF. CDR3 nucleotide sequence: TGTGCCAGCAGCCCCTTATTAGACGGGGAAAAACTGTTTTTT.